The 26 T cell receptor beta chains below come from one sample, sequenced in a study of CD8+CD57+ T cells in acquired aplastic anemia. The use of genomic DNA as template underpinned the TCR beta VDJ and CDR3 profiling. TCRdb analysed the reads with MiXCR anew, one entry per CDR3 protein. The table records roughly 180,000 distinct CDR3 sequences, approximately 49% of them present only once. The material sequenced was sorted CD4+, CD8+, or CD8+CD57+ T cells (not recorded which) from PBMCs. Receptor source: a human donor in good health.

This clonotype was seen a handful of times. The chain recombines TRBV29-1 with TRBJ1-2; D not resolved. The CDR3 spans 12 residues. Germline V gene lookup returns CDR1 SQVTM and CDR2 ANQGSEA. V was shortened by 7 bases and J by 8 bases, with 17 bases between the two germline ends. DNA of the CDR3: TGCAGCGCAAATATCCCATATGGAGGCTACACCTTC. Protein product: CSANIPYGGYTF.

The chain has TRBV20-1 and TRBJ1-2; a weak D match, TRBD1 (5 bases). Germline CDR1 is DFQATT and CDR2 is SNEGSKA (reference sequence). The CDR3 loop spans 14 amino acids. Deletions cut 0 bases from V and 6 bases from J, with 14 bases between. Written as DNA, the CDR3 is TGCAGTGCTAGAGATCAGGGTCGGCACCATGGCTACACCTTC. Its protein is CSARDQGRHHGYTF.

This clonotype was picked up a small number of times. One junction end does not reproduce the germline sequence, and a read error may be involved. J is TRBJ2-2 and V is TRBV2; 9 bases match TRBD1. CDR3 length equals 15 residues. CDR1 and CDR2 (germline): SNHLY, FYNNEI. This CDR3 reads CASREGTGRTGELFF. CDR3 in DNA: TGTGCCAGCAGGGAAGGGACAGGGCGAACCGGGGAGCTGTTTTTT.

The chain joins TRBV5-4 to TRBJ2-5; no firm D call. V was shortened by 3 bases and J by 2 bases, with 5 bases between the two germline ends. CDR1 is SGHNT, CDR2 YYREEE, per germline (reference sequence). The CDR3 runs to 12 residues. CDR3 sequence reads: CASSYEQETQYF. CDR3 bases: TGTGCCAGCAGCTACGAACAAGAGACCCAGTACTTC.

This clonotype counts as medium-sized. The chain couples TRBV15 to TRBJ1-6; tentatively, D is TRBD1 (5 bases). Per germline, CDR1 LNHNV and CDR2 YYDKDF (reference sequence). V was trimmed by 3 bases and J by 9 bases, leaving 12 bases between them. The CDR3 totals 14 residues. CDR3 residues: CATSRGTRSSPLHF. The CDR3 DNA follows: TGTGCCACCAGCAGGGGGACCAGGAGTTCACCCCTCCACTTT. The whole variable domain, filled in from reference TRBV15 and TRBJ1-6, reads DAMVIQNPRYQVTQFGKPVTLSCSQTLNHNVMYWYQQKSSQAPKLLFHYYDKDFNNEADTPDNFQSRRPNTSFCFLDIRSPGLGDTAMYLCATSRGTRSSPLHFGNGTRLTVT.

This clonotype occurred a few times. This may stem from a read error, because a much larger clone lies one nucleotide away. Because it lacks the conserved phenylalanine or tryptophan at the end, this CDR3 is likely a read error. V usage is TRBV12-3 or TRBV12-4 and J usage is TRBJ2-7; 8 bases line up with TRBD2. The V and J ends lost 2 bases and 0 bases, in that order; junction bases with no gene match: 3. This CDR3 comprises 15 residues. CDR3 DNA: TGTGCCAGCAGTTTACGAGCGGGGGACTCCTACGAGCAGTACTCC. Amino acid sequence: CASSLRAGDSYEQYS.

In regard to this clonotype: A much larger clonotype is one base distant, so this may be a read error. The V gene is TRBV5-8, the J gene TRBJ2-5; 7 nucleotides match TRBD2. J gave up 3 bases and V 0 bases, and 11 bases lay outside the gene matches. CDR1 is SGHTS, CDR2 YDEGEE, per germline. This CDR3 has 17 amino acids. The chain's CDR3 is CASSLALASGGKETQYF. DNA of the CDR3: TGTGCCAGCAGCTTGGCTTTAGCTAGCGGTGGGAAAGAGACCCAGTACTTC.

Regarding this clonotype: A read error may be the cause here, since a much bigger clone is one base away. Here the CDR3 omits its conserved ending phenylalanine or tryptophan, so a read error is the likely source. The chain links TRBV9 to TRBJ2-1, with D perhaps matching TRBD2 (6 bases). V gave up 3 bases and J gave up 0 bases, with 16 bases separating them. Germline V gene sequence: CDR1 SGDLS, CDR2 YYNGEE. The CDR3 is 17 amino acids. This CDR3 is CASSAKPGLSSYNEQFS. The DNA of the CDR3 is TGTGCCAGCAGCGCGAAGCCGGGACTCAGCTCCTACAATGAGCAGTTCTCC.

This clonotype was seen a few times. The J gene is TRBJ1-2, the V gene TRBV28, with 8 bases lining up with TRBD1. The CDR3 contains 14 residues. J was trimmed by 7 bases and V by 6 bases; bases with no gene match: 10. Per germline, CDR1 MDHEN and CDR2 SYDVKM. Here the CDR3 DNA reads TGTGCCAGCAGAGTGGACAGGGTGGGCGCTGGCTACACCTTC. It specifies CASRVDRVGAGYTF.

The CDR3 protein is CSAQSFGGSDTQYF. CDR3 in DNA: TGCAGTGCTCAAAGCTTCGGAGGGTCAGATACGCAGTATTTT. J is TRBJ2-3 and V is TRBV20-1; possibly TRBD2 for D (6 bases). Germline values: CDR1 DFQATT, CDR2 SNEGSKA (reference sequence). The CDR3 spans 14 residues. Trimming removed 5 bases from V and 4 bases from J, with 16 bases in between.

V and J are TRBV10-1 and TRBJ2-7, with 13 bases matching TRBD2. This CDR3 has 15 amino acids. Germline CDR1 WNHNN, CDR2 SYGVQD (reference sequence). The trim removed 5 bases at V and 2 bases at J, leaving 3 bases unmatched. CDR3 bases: TGCGCCAGCAGTCCCGGGACTAGCGGGGCCTACGAGCAGTACTTC. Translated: CASSPGTSGAYEQYF.

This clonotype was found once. The CDR3 nucleotides read TGCAGTGCTAGAGATCCGAGAAAGCAGTTCTTC. Translating gives CSARDPRKQFF. The chain links TRBV20-1 to TRBJ2-1, with unresolved D. V lost 0 bases, J lost 11 bases, and 8 bases lay in between. Germline V gives CDR1 DFQATT, CDR2 SNEGSKA (reference sequence). The CDR3 extends over 11 amino acids.

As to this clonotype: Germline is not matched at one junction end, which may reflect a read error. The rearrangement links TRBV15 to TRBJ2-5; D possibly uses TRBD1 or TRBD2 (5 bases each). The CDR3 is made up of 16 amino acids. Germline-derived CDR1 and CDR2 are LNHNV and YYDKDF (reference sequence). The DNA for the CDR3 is TGTGCCACCAGCAGAGAGGGGGTGCGAGAATATGAGACCCAGCACTTC. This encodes CATSREGVREYETQHF.

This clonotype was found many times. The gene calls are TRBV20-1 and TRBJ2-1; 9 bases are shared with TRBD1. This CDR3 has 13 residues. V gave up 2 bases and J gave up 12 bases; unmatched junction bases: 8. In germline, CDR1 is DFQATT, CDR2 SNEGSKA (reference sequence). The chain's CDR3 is CSARRQGDVWQFF. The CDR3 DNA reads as TGCAGTGCTAGAAGACAGGGGGACGTATGGCAGTTCTTC.

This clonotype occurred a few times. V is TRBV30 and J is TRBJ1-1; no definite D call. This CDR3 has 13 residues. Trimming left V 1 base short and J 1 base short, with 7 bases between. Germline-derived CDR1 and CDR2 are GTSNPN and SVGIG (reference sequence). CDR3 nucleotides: TGTGCCTGGAGTGCCGGTTGGAACACTGAAGCTTTCTTT. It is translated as CAWSAGWNTEAFF.

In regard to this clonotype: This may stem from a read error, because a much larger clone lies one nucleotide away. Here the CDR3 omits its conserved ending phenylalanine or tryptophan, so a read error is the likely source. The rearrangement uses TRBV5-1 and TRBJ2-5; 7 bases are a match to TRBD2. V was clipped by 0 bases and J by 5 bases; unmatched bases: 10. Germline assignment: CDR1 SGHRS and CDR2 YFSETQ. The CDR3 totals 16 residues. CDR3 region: CASSLGLWTSVETQYL. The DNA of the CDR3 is TGCGCCAGCAGCTTGGGGTTGTGGACTAGTGTGGAGACCCAGTACCTC.

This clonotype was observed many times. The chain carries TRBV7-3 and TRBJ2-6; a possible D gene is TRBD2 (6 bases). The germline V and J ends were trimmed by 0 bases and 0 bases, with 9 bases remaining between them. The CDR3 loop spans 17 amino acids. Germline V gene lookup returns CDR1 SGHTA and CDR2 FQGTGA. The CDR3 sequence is CASSLTFGGSGANVLTF. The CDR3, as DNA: TGTGCCAGCAGCTTAACGTTCGGGGGCTCTGGGGCCAACGTCCTGACTTTC.

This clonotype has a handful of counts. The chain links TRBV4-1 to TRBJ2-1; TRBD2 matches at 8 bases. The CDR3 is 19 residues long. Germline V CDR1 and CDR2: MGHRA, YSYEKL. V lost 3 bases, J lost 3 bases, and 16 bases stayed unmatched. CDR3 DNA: TGCGCCAGCAGCCAGCCGGGACTAGGAGGGAGGAGAGGCTACAATGAGCAGTTCTTC. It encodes CASSQPGLGGRRGYNEQFF.

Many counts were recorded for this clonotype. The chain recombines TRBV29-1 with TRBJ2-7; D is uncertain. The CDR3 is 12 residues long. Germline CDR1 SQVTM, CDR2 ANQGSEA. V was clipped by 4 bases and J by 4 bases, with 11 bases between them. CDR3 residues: CSVGQVAYEQYF. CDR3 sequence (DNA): TGCAGCGTTGGGCAGGTCGCGTACGAGCAGTACTTC.

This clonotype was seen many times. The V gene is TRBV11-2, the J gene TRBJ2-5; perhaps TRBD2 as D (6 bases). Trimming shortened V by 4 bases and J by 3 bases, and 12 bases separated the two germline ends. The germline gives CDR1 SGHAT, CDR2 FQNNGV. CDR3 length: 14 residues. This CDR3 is CASSSPGRKETQYF. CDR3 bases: TGTGCCAGCAGCTCCCCGGGGAGGAAAGAGACCCAGTACTTC.

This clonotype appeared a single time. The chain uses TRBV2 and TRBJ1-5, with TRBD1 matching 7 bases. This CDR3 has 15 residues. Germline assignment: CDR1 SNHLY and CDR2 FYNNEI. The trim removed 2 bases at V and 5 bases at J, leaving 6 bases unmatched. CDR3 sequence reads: CASSEYGQAYQPQHF. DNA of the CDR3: TGTGCCAGCAGTGAATATGGACAGGCATATCAGCCCCAGCATTTT.

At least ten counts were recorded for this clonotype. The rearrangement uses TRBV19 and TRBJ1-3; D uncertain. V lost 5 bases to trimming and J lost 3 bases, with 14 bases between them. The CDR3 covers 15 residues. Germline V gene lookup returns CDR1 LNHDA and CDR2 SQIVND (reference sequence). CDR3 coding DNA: TGTGCCAGTAGTTGGGGTGGCGGGAATGGAAACACCATATATTTT. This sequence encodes CASSWGGGNGNTIYF.

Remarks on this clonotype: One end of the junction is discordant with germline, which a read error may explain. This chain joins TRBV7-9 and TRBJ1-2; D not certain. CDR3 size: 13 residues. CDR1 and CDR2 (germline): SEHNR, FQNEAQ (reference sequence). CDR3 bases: TGTGCCAGCAGCCCAGAACTGACCTATGGCCACGCCTTC. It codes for CASSPELTYGHAF.

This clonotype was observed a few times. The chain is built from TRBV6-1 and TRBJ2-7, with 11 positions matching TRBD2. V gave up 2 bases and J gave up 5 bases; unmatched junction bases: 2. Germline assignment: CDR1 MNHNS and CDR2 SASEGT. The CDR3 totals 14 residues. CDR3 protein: CASSEWGLADEQYF. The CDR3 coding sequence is TGTGCCAGCAGTGAATGGGGACTAGCGGACGAGCAGTACTTC.

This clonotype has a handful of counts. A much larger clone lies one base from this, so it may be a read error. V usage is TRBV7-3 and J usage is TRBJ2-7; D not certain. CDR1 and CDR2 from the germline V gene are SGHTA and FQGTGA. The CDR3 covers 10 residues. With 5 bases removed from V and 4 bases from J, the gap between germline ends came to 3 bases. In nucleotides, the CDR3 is TGTGCCAGCAGCATGTACGAGCAGTACTTC. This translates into CASSMYEQYF.

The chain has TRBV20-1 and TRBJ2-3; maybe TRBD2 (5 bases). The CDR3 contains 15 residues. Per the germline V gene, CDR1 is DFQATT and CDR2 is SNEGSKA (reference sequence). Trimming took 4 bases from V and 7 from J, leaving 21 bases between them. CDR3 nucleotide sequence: TGCAGTGCTAACGGGATGACTACCCTGAGGTATACGCAGTATTTT. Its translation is CSANGMTTLRYTQYF.